The 23 T cell receptor beta chains given below trace back to one sample, sequenced in a study of technical replicates of blood from several donors. The repertoire was sequenced with immunoSEQ multiplex PCR; TCRdb's copy has only in-frame clones and lacks some. The table has approximately 52,000 clones, 80% to 95% seen once. The sequenced material came from PBMCs. All receptors come from a human donor in good health. Some clones in this sample may be carry-over from other donors' samples.

The CDR3 spells CASSLPAGGRSAYGYTF. The CDR3 nucleotides are TGTGCCAGTAGCCTCCCCGCGGGGGGCCGGTCGGCCTATGGCTACACCTTC. The chain is built from TRBV19 and TRBJ1-2, with D maybe TRBD1 (6 bases). V was cut by 6 bases and J by 4 bases, with 24 bases left in between. Per the germline V gene, CDR1 is LNHDA and CDR2 is SQIVND (reference sequence). The CDR3 contains 17 residues.

V is TRBV6-5 and J is TRBJ1-2; D perhaps matches TRBD1 (6 bases). CDR1 and CDR2 (germline): MNHEY, SVGAGI. The length of the CDR3 is 16 residues. V lost 4 bases to trimming and J lost 1 base, with 16 bases between them. In DNA, the CDR3 is TGTGCCAGCAGTTCGAACGTCGGGGGGCTTAACTATGGCTACACCTTC. This translates into CASSSNVGGLNYGYTF.

This chain joins TRBV19 and TRBJ1-2, with 9 bases that match TRBD1. This CDR3 contains 14 residues. Losses at the gene ends were 9 bases for V and 3 bases for J; bases not matched to a gene: 8. CDR1 LNHDA and CDR2 SQIVND come from the germline V gene (reference sequence). For the CDR3, the DNA is TGTGCCAGAGCGGCGGGACAGGGTGACTATGGCTACACCTTC. Translated, it gives CARAAGQGDYGYTF. Variable domain in full (rest from reference TRBV19 and TRBJ1-2): DGGITQSPKYLFRKEGQNVTLSCEQNLNHDAMYWYRQDPGQGLRLIYYSQIVNDFQKGDIAEGYSVSREKKESFPLTVTSAQKNPTAFYLCARAAGQGDYGYTFGSGTRLTVV.

The V and J genes are TRBV11-2 and TRBJ1-1, with D possibly matching TRBD1 (5 bases). CDR3 length: 13 residues. Trimming removed 5 bases from V and 1 base from J, with 8 bases in between. Per the germline V gene, CDR1 is SGHAT and CDR2 is FQNNGV. CDR3 in DNA: TGTGCCAGCAGCCTCCAGGGGAACACTGAAGCTTTCTTT. Its protein is CASSLQGNTEAFF. The full variable domain, completed using reference TRBV11-2 and TRBJ1-1, is EAGVAQSPRYKIIEKRQSVAFWCNPISGHATLYWYQQILGQGPKLLIQFQNNGVVDDSQLPKDRFSAERLKGVDSTLKIQPAKLEDSAVYLCASSLQGNTEAFFGQGTRLTVV.

This rearrangement joins TRBV18 to TRBJ1-1; D gene ambiguous. This CDR3 has 11 residues. Germline CDR1 KGHSH, CDR2 LQKENI. V was clipped by 2 bases and J by 11 bases, with 9 bases between them. The CDR3 region is CASSPGSVAFF. CDR3 coding DNA: TGTGCCAGCTCACCAGGGAGTGTGGCTTTCTTT.

This clone came up a few times. This chain uses TRBV14 with TRBJ1-3; D gene ambiguous. The CDR3 contains 11 residues. Germline V gene data show CDR1 as SGHDN and CDR2 as FVKESK. The V and J ends lost 8 bases and 0 bases respectively, with 2 bases between them. The CDR3 DNA reads as TGTGCCAGCCGCTCTGGAAACACCATATATTTT. Its translation: CASRSGNTIYF.

CDR3 DNA sequence: TGTGCCTGGAGTTCCGGACAGACCAATCAGCCCCAGCATTTT. Protein product: CAWSSGQTNQPQHF. The gene calls are TRBV30 and TRBJ1-5, with D perhaps matching TRBD1 (6 bases). The length of the CDR3 is 14 residues. The V gene lost 2 bases and the J gene lost 3 bases, with 11 bases spanning the gap. Germline lookup yields CDR1 GTSNPN and CDR2 SVGIG (reference sequence).

The sample holds one count of this clone. The rearrangement uses TRBV6-1 and TRBJ2-1; possibly TRBD2 for D (6 bases). Germline V CDR1 and CDR2: MNHNS, SASEGT. V was clipped by 3 bases and J by 0 bases, with 6 bases between them. The CDR3 consists of 14 residues. The CDR3 DNA reads as TGTGCCAGCAGTGAGACTAGCTCCTACAATGAGCAGTTCTTC. The encoded protein is CASSETSSYNEQFF.

The chain is built from TRBV2 and TRBJ2-7; 9 positions agree with TRBD2. The CDR3 contains 14 residues. In germline, CDR1 is SNHLY, CDR2 FYNNEI. With 10 bases clipped from V and 2 bases from J, the junction kept 9 bases outside the gene matches. DNA for the CDR3: TGTGCCAACAGGTGGACTAGCGAGACCTACGAGCAGTACTTC. Its translation is CANRWTSETYEQYF.

The gene calls are TRBV2 and TRBJ1-4; tentatively, D is TRBD1 (5 bases). Germline CDR1 SNHLY, CDR2 FYNNEI. The V end was cut by 3 bases, the J end by 4 bases, with 12 bases between. The CDR3 loop spans 15 amino acids. CDR3 coding DNA: TGTGCCAGCAGTGATATAGGGGTGGGTAATGAAAAACTGTTTTTT. Encoded protein: CASSDIGVGNEKLFF.

The V gene is TRBV7-9, the J gene TRBJ1-1; tentative D call: TRBD1 (5 bases). Germline-derived CDR1 and CDR2 are SEHNR and FQNEAQ (reference sequence). V dropped 3 bases and J dropped 6 bases, with 20 bases sitting between them. This CDR3 spans 16 amino acids. The DNA of the CDR3 is TGTGCCAGCAGCTTTCTGTTACTCGGGGGTAGAGCTGAAGCTTTCTTT. As protein: CASSFLLLGGRAEAFF. Together with reference TRBV7-9 and TRBJ1-1, the CDR3 gives the full variable domain: DTGVSQNPRHKITKRGQNVTFRCDPISEHNRLYWYRQTLGQGPEFLTYFQNEAQLEKSRLLSDRFSAERPKGSFSTLEIQRTEQGDSAMYLCASSFLLLGGRAEAFFGQGTRLTVV.

The V call is TRBV6-5, the J call TRBJ1-2, with TRBD1 as a possible D gene (6 bases). This CDR3 comprises 11 residues. CDR1 and CDR2 from the germline V gene are MNHEY and SVGAGI. The V end was cut by 4 bases, the J end by 6 bases, with 6 bases between. As DNA, the CDR3 is TGTGCCAGCAGTTCAGGGGATGGCTACACCTTC. It translates to CASSSGDGYTF.

The V and J genes are TRBV4-1 and TRBJ1-5, with D maybe TRBD1 (6 bases). This CDR3 contains 16 residues. V was shortened by 0 bases and J by 3 bases, with 12 bases between the two germline ends. CDR1 and CDR2 (germline): MGHRA, YSYEKL. The CDR3 here is CASSQDGGGDNQPQHF. The CDR3 DNA reads TGCGCCAGCAGCCAAGATGGCGGGGGCGACAATCAGCCCCAGCATTTT.

The table lists this clone with a count of one. The chain has TRBV5-6 and TRBJ1-2; TRBD1 aligns across 7 bases. V dropped 3 bases and J dropped 4; count of bases not matched to a gene: 9. The CDR3 contains 15 residues. CDR1 and CDR2 (germline): SGHDT, YYEEEE. The DNA of the CDR3 is TGTGCCAGCAGCTCCTACGGACAGGCTATCTATGGCTACACCTTC. It codes for CASSSYGQAIYGYTF.

V and J are TRBV20-1 and TRBJ2-3; D gene ambiguous. CDR1 and CDR2 (germline): DFQATT, SNEGSKA (reference sequence). This CDR3 is built from 11 residues. The V and J ends lost 5 bases and 5 bases respectively, with 8 bases between them. CDR3 protein: CSALPGDTQYF. CDR3 coding DNA: TGCAGTGCTTTGCCAGGAGATACGCAGTATTTT.

The rearrangement links TRBV6-6 to TRBJ2-3; the match to TRBD2 covers 11 bases. Germline CDR1 is MNHNY and CDR2 is SVGAGI (reference sequence). CDR3 length: 16 amino acids. The V and J ends lost 7 bases and 4 bases, in that order; junction bases with no gene match: 10. The CDR3 nucleotides read TGTGCCAGCACCACTAGACTAGCGGGAAGTGCAGATACGCAGTATTTT. Amino acid sequence: CASTTRLAGSADTQYF.

The chain combines TRBV4-3 with TRBJ1-1; 9 nucleotides line up with TRBD1. The J segment lost 4 bases and the V segment lost 3 bases, leaving 3 bases of the junction unmatched. This CDR3 spans 14 amino acids. Germline CDR1 is LGHNA and CDR2 is YSLEER. The CDR3 spells CASSQTTGGTEAFF. DNA of the CDR3: TGCGCCAGCAGCCAGACGACAGGGGGCACTGAAGCTTTCTTT.

V usage is TRBV6-6 and J usage is TRBJ2-1; 10 bases agree with TRBD2. The CDR3 is 15 amino acids. CDR1 MNHNY and CDR2 SVGAGI come from the germline V gene (reference sequence). Trimming took 4 bases from V and 8 from J; bases not matched to a gene: 8. The CDR3 DNA is TGTGCCAGCAGTTCGATCCTAGCGGGAGAGTATGAGCAGTTCTTC. It is translated as CASSSILAGEYEQFF.

This clone is classed as medium-sized. The V gene is TRBV4-3, the J gene TRBJ2-6; 7 bases line up with TRBD2. The V and J ends lost 2 bases and 0 bases, in that order; junction bases with no gene match: 4. Germline assignment: CDR1 LGHNA and CDR2 YSLEER. CDR3 length: 17 amino acids. The CDR3 DNA reads TGCGCCAGCAGCCAACCTTCTAGCGGCTCTGGGGCCAACGTCCTGACTTTC. Encoded protein: CASSQPSSGSGANVLTF.

The chain employs TRBV7-3 and TRBJ1-1, with D tentatively TRBD1 (5 bases). Trimming took off 4 bases at V and 4 bases at J, with 7 bases between the two ends. The CDR3 contains 12 residues. In germline, CDR1 is SGHTA, CDR2 FQGTGA. This chain's CDR3 is CASSSQGTEAFF. The CDR3, as DNA: TGTGCCAGCAGCTCCCAGGGCACTGAAGCTTTCTTT. The entire variable domain, with the rest obtained from reference TRBV7-3 and TRBJ1-1, is as follows: GAGVSQTPSNKVTEKGKYVELRCDPISGHTALYWYRQSLGQGPEFLIYFQGTGAADDSGLPNDRFFAVRPEGSVSTLKIQRTERGDSAVYLCASSSQGTEAFFGQGTRLTVV.

This rearrangement joins TRBV27 to TRBJ1-3; D remains ambiguous. Germline V CDR1 and CDR2: MNHEY, SMNVEV (reference sequence). The V gene lost 3 bases and the J gene lost 7 bases, with 4 bases spanning the gap. The CDR3 consists of 11 residues. The CDR3 nucleotides read TGTGCCAGCAGTTTCGGTAACACCATATATTTT. Amino acids: CASSFGNTIYF.

This clone was found once. The chain combines TRBV5-1 with TRBJ1-4, with a possible D match to TRBD1 (6 bases). Germline V gene sequence: CDR1 SGHRS, CDR2 YFSETQ. Trimming left V 3 bases short and J 11 bases short, with 17 bases between. This CDR3 comprises 14 residues. The CDR3 loop is CASSYNRAEEKLFF. CDR3 DNA: TGCGCCAGCAGCTATAACAGGGCAGAGGAGAAACTGTTTTTT.

The CDR3 DNA sequence: TGTGCCAGCAGCTCCACTAGCAAGGAGCAGTTCTTC. Translating it yields CASSSTSKEQFF. This chain uses TRBV5-4 with TRBJ2-1, with D perhaps matching TRBD2 (6 bases). There are 12 residues in the CDR3. The germline CDR1 and CDR2 sequences are SGHNT and YYREEE (reference sequence). Deletions cut 3 bases from V and 10 bases from J, with 11 bases between.